The 13 T cell receptor beta chains below were found in one sample sequenced in a study of siplizumab effects on memory and regulatory T cells. Produced via immunoSEQ multiplex PCR; TCRdb's table is partial and in-frame only. The table shows over 100,000 clones, with about 90% occurring only once. Material: Tregs sorted from blood. These TCRs come from a human donor in good health.

The gene calls are TRBV6-6 and TRBJ2-7; no reliable D call. Trimming shortened V by 5 bases and J by 2 bases, and 13 bases separated the two germline ends. This CDR3 is 14 amino acids long. Germline loops: CDR1 MNHNY, CDR2 SVGAGI (reference sequence). CDR3 nucleotides: TGTGCCAGCAGTGTGGACGCCGGACCCTACGAGCAGTACTTC. It is translated as CASSVDAGPYEQYF.

V and J are TRBV6-5 and TRBJ1-1, with TRBD1 matching over 7 bases. Germline CDR1 reads MNHEY; CDR2 reads SVGAGI. The CDR3 is made up of 15 amino acids. With V trimmed by 2 bases and J by 2 bases, 5 bases remained unmatched. The CDR3 loop reads CASSYQTGRNTEAFF. The CDR3, as DNA: TGTGCCAGCAGTTACCAGACAGGGCGCAACACTGAAGCTTTCTTT.

The V call is TRBV5-1, the J call TRBJ1-1; perhaps TRBD1 as D (6 bases). The germline V gene encodes CDR1 SGHRS and CDR2 YFSETQ. The CDR3 is 16 residues long. Between the trimmed V and J ends, which lost 5 bases and 0 bases, there was a span of 17 bases. The CDR3 spells CASRSITGYLNTEAFF. The CDR3 DNA follows: TGCGCCAGCAGATCGATTACAGGGTATTTGAACACTGAAGCTTTCTTT.

V is TRBV14 and J is TRBJ2-5; the D is unclear. Matching the DNA end better, TRBJ2-7 makes the J call doubtful. There are 13 residues in the CDR3. Germline loops: CDR1 SGHDN, CDR2 FVKESK. The CDR3 loop is CASSPNLAYEQYF. The CDR3 DNA follows: TGTGCCAGCAGCCCCAATTTGGCCTACGAGCAGTACTTC.

The gene calls are TRBV6-5 and TRBJ2-5; D might be TRBD1 (5 bases). The germline CDR1 and CDR2 sequences are MNHEY and SVGAGI. V lost 0 bases and J 4 bases, leaving 15 bases between the germline ends. The CDR3 extends over 16 amino acids. CDR3 nucleotides: TGTGCCAGCAGTTACTCCCAGGGCTCGGTCGGAGAGACCCAGTACTTC. Encoded protein: CASSYSQGSVGETQYF.

The chain is built from TRBV19 and TRBJ1-1; D remains unclear. This CDR3 has 14 residues. Germline V CDR1 and CDR2: LNHDA, SQIVND (reference sequence). Trimming shortened V by 5 bases and J by 0 bases, and 10 bases separated the two germline ends. The CDR3 loop reads CASSLQRVNTEAFF. The CDR3 DNA follows: TGTGCCAGTAGTCTACAGAGGGTGAACACTGAAGCTTTCTTT.

This chain uses TRBV7-2 with TRBJ1-4; D remains ambiguous. Deletions cut 0 bases from V and 7 bases from J, with 15 bases between. The CDR3 is 16 residues long. The germline V gene has CDR1 SGHTA and CDR2 FQGNSA. The CDR3 sequence is CASSLAGLHSGEKLFF. CDR3 DNA: TGTGCCAGCAGCTTAGCAGGGCTACACTCGGGTGAAAAACTGTTTTTT.

This clone has more than one count but fewer than ten. CDR3 in amino acids: CASSAGYGNEQFF. The CDR3 DNA is TGTGCCAGCAGTGCAGGCTACGGTAATGAGCAGTTCTTC. The chain is built from TRBV6-1 and TRBJ2-1; D unclear. Germline V gives CDR1 MNHNS, CDR2 SASEGT. This CDR3 is 13 amino acids long. V lost 4 bases and J lost 7, with 11 bases in between.

The rearrangement links TRBV2 to TRBJ2-5, with TRBD1 identical over 8 bases. Trimming took 6 bases from V and 4 from J; bases not matched to a gene: 19. The CDR3 spans 18 residues. Looked up from germline, CDR1 is SNHLY and CDR2 is FYNNEI. The CDR3: CASSQGTGQERALETQYF. The CDR3 DNA sequence: TGTGCCAGCAGCCAGGGAACGGGACAGGAAAGAGCCTTAGAGACCCAGTACTTC. The full variable domain, rest sourced from reference TRBV2 and TRBJ2-5, is EPEVTQTPSHQVTQMGQEVILRCVPISNHLYFYWYRQILGQKVEFLVSFYNNEISEKSEIFDDQFSVERPDGSNFTLKIRSTKLEDSAMYFCASSQGTGQERALETQYFGPGTRLLVL.

The J gene is TRBJ1-1, the V gene TRBV6-5; 8 bases agree with TRBD1. This CDR3 is 14 amino acids long. V lost 0 bases to trimming and J lost 3 bases; unmatched junction nucleotides: 0. Looked up from germline, CDR1 is MNHEY and CDR2 is SVGAGI. This chain's CDR3 is CASSYSTGDTEAFF. CDR3 DNA: TGTGCCAGCAGTTACTCGACAGGGGACACTGAAGCTTTCTTT.

The chain couples TRBV4-1 to TRBJ2-7, with 8 bases identical to TRBD1. This CDR3 is built from 18 residues. The germline V gene encodes CDR1 MGHRA and CDR2 YSYEKL. Unmatched junction bases numbered 14, after V lost 0 bases and J lost 4 bases. The DNA for the CDR3 is TGCGCCAGCAGCCAAGATCTTTCATGGACAGGGATTATTTACGAGCAGTACTTC. Protein product: CASSQDLSWTGIIYEQYF.

The chain carries TRBV6-5 and TRBJ1-5, with D unclear. Germline V gives CDR1 MNHEY, CDR2 SVGAGI. The CDR3 spans 15 residues. V lost 2 bases, J lost 3 bases, and 11 bases lay in between. This chain's CDR3 is CASSYEPGSNQPQHF. CDR3 nucleotide sequence: TGTGCCAGCAGTTACGAACCCGGGTCCAATCAGCCCCAGCATTTT.

The chain couples TRBV19 to TRBJ1-3; D unclear. CDR3 size: 14 residues. V was clipped by 3 bases and J by 3 bases, with 9 bases between them. Germline-derived CDR1 and CDR2 are LNHDA and SQIVND (reference sequence). The CDR3 sequence is CASSISSSGNTIYF. CDR3 nucleotides: TGTGCCAGTAGTATTTCTTCCAGTGGAAACACCATATATTTT. The whole variable domain, remainder taken from reference TRBV19 and TRBJ1-3, is DGGITQSPKYLFRKEGQNVTLSCEQNLNHDAMYWYRQDPGQGLRLIYYSQIVNDFQKGDIAEGYSVSREKKESFPLTVTSAQKNPTAFYLCASSISSSGNTIYFGEGSWLTVV.